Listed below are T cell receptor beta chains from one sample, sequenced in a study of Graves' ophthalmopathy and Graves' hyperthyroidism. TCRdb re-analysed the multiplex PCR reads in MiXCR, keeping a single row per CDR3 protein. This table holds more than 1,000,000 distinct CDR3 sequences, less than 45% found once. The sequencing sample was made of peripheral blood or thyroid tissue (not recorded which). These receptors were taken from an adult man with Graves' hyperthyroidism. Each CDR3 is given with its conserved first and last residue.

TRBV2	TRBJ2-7	CASSDRALAYEQYF
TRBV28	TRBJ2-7	CASSGGDKRNYEQYF
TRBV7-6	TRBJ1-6	CASSLVTGGNSPLHF
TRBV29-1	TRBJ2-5	CSVVGTGVGQETQYF
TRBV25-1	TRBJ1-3	CASSEFLAGPTGNTIYF
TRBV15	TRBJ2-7	CATSSDRAGYEQYF
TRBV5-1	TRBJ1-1	CASSLGQSRSEAFF
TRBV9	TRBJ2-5	CASSARQGAGETQYF
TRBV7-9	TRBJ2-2	CASSPPPTGGINTGELFF
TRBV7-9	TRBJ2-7	CASSHHGTSGRAGAYEQYF
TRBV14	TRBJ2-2	CASSHLGGSNTGELFF
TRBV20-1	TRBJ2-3	CSASDRVKGYTDTQYF
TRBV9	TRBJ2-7	CASSVGGTETYEQYF
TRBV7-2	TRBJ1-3	CASSLRQPGSGNTIYF
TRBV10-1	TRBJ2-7	CASRFEQYF
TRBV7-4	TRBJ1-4	CASSLREIRHEKLFF
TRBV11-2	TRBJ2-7	CATRGQGETYEQYF
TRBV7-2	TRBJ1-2	CASSPTMERPPYGYTF
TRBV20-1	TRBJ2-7	CSARQRGAVYEQYF
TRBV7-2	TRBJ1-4	CASSSRPTGGNREKLFF
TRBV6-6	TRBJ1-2	CASSYGQGTGYTF
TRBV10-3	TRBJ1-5	CAISEGGQGVSGQPQHF
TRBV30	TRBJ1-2	CAWRRVTNYGYTF
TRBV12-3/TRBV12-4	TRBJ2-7	CASSLFTAGGGYEQYF
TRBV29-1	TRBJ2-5	CSGGDRGQPQYF
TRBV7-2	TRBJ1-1	CASSHRGGAANTEAFF
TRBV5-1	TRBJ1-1	CASSLTGEHTEAFF
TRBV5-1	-	CASSLAALAGDDEQFF
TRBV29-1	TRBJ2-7	CSVDRQGGEQYF
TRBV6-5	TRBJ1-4	CASSYDQEEKLFF
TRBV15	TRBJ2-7	CATSRQGDDRQYF
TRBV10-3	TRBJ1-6	CASRTVSSSSYNSPLHF
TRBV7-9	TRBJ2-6	CASSKHAAADVLTF
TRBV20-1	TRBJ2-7	CSARDSRGRTYEQYF
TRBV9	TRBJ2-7	CASSVEVGDFYEQYF
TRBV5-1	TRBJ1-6	CASSLAGQKNSPLHF
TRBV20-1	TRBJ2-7	CSARPPGQGSYEQYF
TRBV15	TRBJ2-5	CASSVLREQETQYF
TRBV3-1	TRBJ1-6	CASSQENRDLHF
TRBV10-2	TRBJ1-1	CASSESTEKNTEAFF
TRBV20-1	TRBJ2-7	CSAPKGRQTLNHYEQYF
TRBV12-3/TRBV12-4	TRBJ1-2	CASSTGTNYGYTF
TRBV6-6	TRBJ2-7	CASSYTLAGKGEQYF